Presented here are 12 T cell receptor beta chains from one specimen sequenced in a study of blood T cell repertoires in COVID-19 (dated by TCRdb to 2018 to 2020). Libraries were constructed by the immunoSEQ multiplex PCR assay. Not all clones reach the TCRdb copy of this immuneACCESS table, which keeps in-frame sequences only. Checked studies attribute under half of the gap to unresolved V genes and leave the rest unexplained. The sample table shows roughly 180,000 clones, and approximately 85% are seen once. The top ten hold approximately 1.1% of the sample. Sequenced sample: peripheral blood. Receptors were obtained from a man aged 55 to 70 who had recovered from COVID-19.

The chain carries TRBV7-2 and TRBJ1-5; D call uncertain. The CDR3 is 15 residues long. Germline CDR1 is SGHTA and CDR2 is FQGNSA. Trimming left V 1 base short and J 7 bases short, with 14 bases between. The CDR3 spells CASSLVGGMGQPQHF. The DNA of the CDR3 is TGTGCCAGCAGCTTAGTAGGCGGGATGGGGCAGCCCCAGCATTTT. The full variable domain, in which reference TRBV7-2 and TRBJ1-5 provide the parts outside the CDR3, is GAGVSQSPSNKVTEKGKDVELRCDPISGHTALYWYRQSLGQGLEFLIYFQGNSAPDKSGLPSDRFSAERTGGSVSTLTIQRTQQEDSAVYLCASSLVGGMGQPQHFGDGTRLSIL.

The rearrangement joins TRBV29-1 to TRBJ1-2; no definite D call. CDR1 is SQVTM, CDR2 ANQGSEA, per germline. The CDR3 contains 13 residues. Trimming pared 6 bases from V and 0 bases from J, leaving 11 bases between. The CDR3 loop is CSVERNSNYGYTF. The CDR3 DNA reads TGCAGCGTGGAGAGGAACTCTAACTATGGCTACACCTTC.

The chain couples TRBV5-1 to TRBJ2-3; D perhaps matches TRBD2 (6 bases). Germline V gives CDR1 SGHRS, CDR2 YFSETQ. CDR3 length equals 14 residues. Deletions cut 4 bases from V and 5 bases from J, with 14 bases between. Here the CDR3 reads CASSQGQEGDTQYF. The CDR3 DNA is TGCGCCAGCAGCCAGGGCCAGGAGGGAGATACGCAGTATTTT.

The J gene is TRBJ2-7, the V gene TRBV19; 8 bases fit TRBD1. This CDR3 contains 15 residues. Trimming took 4 bases from V and 0 from J; bases not matched to a gene: 5. Germline lookup yields CDR1 LNHDA and CDR2 SQIVND (reference sequence). The DNA of the CDR3 is TGTGCCAGTAGTACAGGGACAGGTAGCTCCTACGAGCAGTACTTC. This translates into CASSTGTGSSYEQYF.

The rearrangement joins TRBV2 to TRBJ2-1; 13 bases are a match to TRBD2. The trim removed 8 bases at V and 15 bases at J, leaving 10 bases unmatched. The germline CDR1 and CDR2 sequences are SNHLY and FYNNEI. CDR3 length equals 13 residues. The CDR3 region is CASRRLAGGEGFF. Here the CDR3 DNA reads TGTGCCAGCCGTCGACTAGCGGGGGGAGAGGGGTTCTTC.

This clone was seen just once. V is TRBV4-3 and J is TRBJ1-1, with D unresolved. Trimming took off 0 bases at V and 0 bases at J, with 14 bases between the two ends. CDR3 size: 17 residues. Germline CDR1 LGHNA, CDR2 YSLEER. Here the CDR3 DNA reads TGCGCCAGCAGCCAAGAAATTTTAGGCACTATGAACACTGAAGCTTTCTTT. Protein: CASSQEILGTMNTEAFF.

The chain links TRBV5-1 to TRBJ2-2; D uncertain. V gave up 0 bases and J gave up 0 bases, with 3 bases separating them. This CDR3 contains 14 residues. Looked up from germline, CDR1 is SGHRS and CDR2 is YFSETQ. The CDR3 DNA follows: TGCGCCAGCAGCTTGGGAGCGAACACCGGGGAGCTGTTTTTT. Amino acids: CASSLGANTGELFF.

This clone appeared a single time. This chain uses TRBV3-1 (or the pseudogene TRBV3-2) with TRBJ1-2; D uncertain. The germline V gene has CDR1 LGHDT and CDR2 YNNKEL (reference sequence). V lost 4 bases and J lost 3, with 12 bases in between. The CDR3 contains 14 residues. The CDR3 protein is CASSLPKRDYGYTF. The CDR3, as DNA: TGTGCCAGCAGCCTACCCAAGAGGGACTATGGCTACACCTTC.

The gene calls are TRBV19 and TRBJ1-5; 7 bases line up with TRBD1. Germline assignment: CDR1 LNHDA and CDR2 SQIVND (reference sequence). V gave up 6 bases and J gave up 4 bases; unmatched junction bases: 15. The CDR3 length is 17 residues. Here the CDR3 DNA reads TGTGCCAGTAGGCCACAGGGGAATGTGGGGTTGAATCAGCCCCAGCATTTT. Amino acids: CASRPQGNVGLNQPQHF.

In its sample, this clone was seen once. The chain joins TRBV5-1 to TRBJ2-1; 12 bases are a match to TRBD2. CDR3 length: 15 residues. CDR1 SGHRS and CDR2 YFSETQ come from the germline V gene. The V gene end was trimmed by 5 bases and the J gene end by 11 bases; junction bases not matched to a gene: 11. CDR3 amino acids: CASRPTSGGPGKQFF. CDR3 nucleotides: TGCGCCAGCAGACCCACTAGCGGGGGGCCTGGGAAGCAGTTCTTC.

The rearrangement uses TRBV5-1 and TRBJ2-7; TRBD1 aligns across 8 bases. This CDR3 spans 15 amino acids. The V gene's germline CDR1 is SGHRS and CDR2 YFSETQ. After removal of 4 bases from V and 4 bases from J, the junction contained 10 bases not matched to a gene. The CDR3 DNA follows: TGCGCCAGCAGCCCCATGCAGGGGGCGACTTACGAGCAGTACTTC. It yields the protein CASSPMQGATYEQYF.

The chain joins TRBV6-5 to TRBJ2-7; D is ambiguous. Trimming took off 6 bases at V and 4 bases at J, with 19 bases between the two ends. The CDR3 is 15 amino acids. CDR1 and CDR2 (germline): MNHEY, SVGAGI. The CDR3 loop is CASRAIEAELYEQYF. DNA for the CDR3: TGTGCCAGCAGGGCGATAGAGGCGGAGTTATACGAGCAGTACTTC.